Each of the 9 T cell receptor beta chains below was sequenced from the same sample in a study of blood T cells in healthy people across ages. Together with a sample-barcoded 5' primer, a J-beta primer mix was included in a second PCR lasting about 6 to 11 cycles. Each CDR3 protein is one row after TCRdb ran MiXCR on the 5' RACE reads. The sample contains over 550,000 distinct CDR3 sequences, around 31% of which appear only once. Sequencing was performed on blood. All receptors derive from a woman of 80 years or more in good health.

The V and J genes are TRBV7-2 and TRBJ1-1; D not certain. CDR1 and CDR2 (germline): SGHTA, FQGNSA. Trimming shortened V by 0 bases and J by 1 base, and 15 bases separated the two germline ends. This CDR3 comprises 17 residues. The CDR3 DNA sequence: TGTGCCAGCAGCTTAGCCGATTATTCAAGCCAGAACACTGAAGCTTTCTTT. Amino acids: CASSLADYSSQNTEAFF.

As concerns this clonotype: This may come from a read error, since a much larger clone is one base off. The V call is TRBV6-2 or TRBV6-3, the J call TRBJ1-5; D remains ambiguous. CDR3 length: 15 amino acids. CDR1 is MNHEY, CDR2 SVGEGT, per germline. Trimming removed 2 bases from V and 3 bases from J, with 11 bases in between. CDR3 amino acids: CASSYTRTINQPQHF. The DNA for the CDR3 is TGTGCCAGCAGTTACACCAGGACCATCAATCAGCCCCAGCATTTT.

Worth noting for this clonotype: The junction does not match germline at one end; this may be a read error. CDR3 protein: CASSSRPRPNEKRFF. The CDR3 bases are TGTGCCAGCAGCTCCCGCCCCCGGCCGAATGAAAAACGGTTTTTT. V gene TRBV13 combines with J gene TRBJ1-4; D not certain. There are 15 residues in the CDR3. Germline V gives CDR1 PRHDT, CDR2 FYEKMQ (reference sequence).

About this clonotype: A read error may account for a junction end that differs from germline. The chain uses TRBV5-6 and TRBJ2-3; D ambiguous. The CDR3 is 15 amino acids. Germline CDR1 and CDR2: SGHDT and YYEEEE. CDR3 protein: CAGSSKQPLPGTQYF. CDR3 DNA: TGTGCCGGCAGCTCAAAACAGCCCCTCCCGGGTACGCAGTATTTT.

In its sample, this clonotype was seen a few times. The chain joins TRBV5-1 to TRBJ1-1; 7 bases match TRBD1. Germline V gene sequence: CDR1 SGHRS, CDR2 YFSETQ. The CDR3 length is 15 residues. Trimming cost V 4 bases and J 4 bases; bases outside gene matches: 10. DNA for the CDR3: TGCGCCAGCAGCGACCGACAGGGCTATAGCACTGAAGCTTTCTTT. Encoded protein: CASSDRQGYSTEAFF.

This clonotype appeared a few times. A much larger clone is a single base away; this may be a read error. The chain has TRBV20-1 and TRBJ2-7, with TRBD2 as a possible D gene (5 bases). CDR3 size: 14 residues. Germline loops: CDR1 DFQATT, CDR2 SNEGSKA (reference sequence). The CDR3 DNA reads as TGCAGTGCTCCGCAGACGGGGAGCTCCCACGAGCAGTACTTC. It encodes CSAPQTGSSHEQYF.

A word on this clonotype: A junction boundary mismatches the germline segment, possibly from a read error. The genes are TRBV2 and TRBJ1-1; D not certain. The CDR3 has 16 residues. CDR1 and CDR2 (germline): SNHLY, FYNNEI. For the CDR3, the DNA is TGTGCCAACAGTGAATCCGGCGGCTTCGTTGGCACTGAAGCTTTCTTT. As protein: CANSESGGFVGTEAFF.

The rearrangement uses TRBV19 and TRBJ2-5, with D perhaps matching TRBD2 (6 bases). The germline CDR1 and CDR2 sequences are LNHDA and SQIVND (reference sequence). Trimming pared 5 bases from V and 5 bases from J, leaving 12 bases between. This CDR3 has 13 residues. CDR3 loop: CASSDLEGETQYF. CDR3 nucleotides: TGTGCCAGTAGTGACTTGGAGGGGGAGACCCAGTACTTC.

This clonotype occurred a few times. Just one base apart from a much larger clone, this may be a read error. The chain couples TRBV7-3 to TRBJ2-1; 10 positions match TRBD2. V dropped 4 bases and J dropped 5; count of bases not matched to a gene: 5. CDR1 is SGHTA, CDR2 FQGTGA, per germline. The length of the CDR3 is 15 residues. CDR3 sequence reads: CASSSRAGGHNEQFF. The CDR3 region has the DNA TGTGCCAGCAGCTCCCGAGCGGGGGGGCACAATGAGCAGTTCTTC. Filled out from reference TRBV7-3 and TRBJ2-1, the complete variable domain reads GAGVSQTPSNKVTEKGKYVELRCDPISGHTALYWYRQSLGQGPEFLIYFQGTGAADDSGLPNDRFFAVRPEGSVSTLKIQRTERGDSAVYLCASSSRAGGHNEQFFGPGTRLTVL.